Shown below are 20 T cell receptor beta chains from a single sample sequenced in a study of blood T cell repertoires in COVID-19. TCRdb's copy holds only in-frame clones and misses some; the assay was immunoSEQ multiplex PCR. Of 70,000 or so clones in the sample, approximately 85% were seen once. Sequencing used peripheral blood. The source of these receptors is a woman of 80 years or more with active or convalescent COVID-19.

V usage is TRBV5-6 and J usage is TRBJ2-5, with 8 bases matching TRBD1. The V and J ends lost 3 bases and 2 bases, in that order; junction bases with no gene match: 12. CDR1 SGHDT and CDR2 YYEEEE come from the germline V gene. The CDR3 is 17 residues long. The CDR3 loop reads CASSWAGGARSQETQYF. In nucleotides, the CDR3 is TGTGCCAGCAGCTGGGCAGGGGGCGCGAGGAGTCAAGAGACCCAGTACTTC.

The V and J genes are TRBV7-9 and TRBJ2-5; TRBD2 matches at 11 bases. The CDR3 is made up of 15 amino acids. Germline V gene lookup returns CDR1 SEHNR and CDR2 FQNEAQ (reference sequence). Losses at the gene ends were 7 bases for V and 5 bases for J; bases not matched to a gene: 9. In DNA, the CDR3 is TGTGCCAGCAACCTAGCGGGGGGTTACTTTGAGACCCAGTACTTC. It yields the protein CASNLAGGYFETQYF. The entire variable domain, with the rest obtained from reference TRBV7-9 and TRBJ2-5, is as follows: DTGVSQNPRHKITKRGQNVTFRCDPISEHNRLYWYRQTLGQGPEFLTYFQNEAQLEKSRLLSDRFSAERPKGSFSTLEIQRTEQGDSAMYLCASNLAGGYFETQYFGPGTRLLVL.

The sample holds a few counts of this clone. The chain employs TRBV30 and TRBJ2-1; D is unresolved. The CDR3 is made up of 14 amino acids. Germline V gene data show CDR1 as GTSNPN and CDR2 as SVGIG (reference sequence). Trimming took 1 base from V and 10 from J, leaving 17 bases between them. The CDR3 bases are TGTGCCTGGAGTGCGACCCGACACCAACGGGAGCAGTTCTTC. Encoded protein: CAWSATRHQREQFF.

CDR3 nucleotide sequence: TGTGCCACCAGAGGCCGGGACAGGGGCTACGAGCAGTACTTC. The encoded protein is CATRGRDRGYEQYF. The chain uses TRBV19 and TRBJ2-7; 10 positions match TRBD1. The germline CDR1 and CDR2 sequences are LNHDA and SQIVND (reference sequence). J was trimmed by 3 bases and V by 10 bases; bases with no gene match: 9. The CDR3 is 14 residues long.

The CDR3 reads CASSLNLIRGETQYF. The CDR3 DNA reads as TGTGCCAGCAGTTTGAACCTCATTCGGGGAGAGACCCAGTACTTC. This chain connects TRBV6-2 or TRBV6-3 to TRBJ2-5; tentatively, D is TRBD2 (5 bases). Germline V gene sequence: CDR1 MNHEY, CDR2 SVGEGT. This CDR3 spans 15 amino acids. With 4 bases removed from V and 4 bases from J, the gap between germline ends came to 16 bases.

The gene calls are TRBV7-2 and TRBJ2-7; the D is unclear. Trimming pared 3 bases from V and 4 bases from J, leaving 7 bases between. CDR1 and CDR2 from the germline V gene are SGHTA and FQGNSA. This CDR3 contains 12 residues. CDR3 sequence reads: CASSLLEYEQYF. The CDR3 DNA is TGTGCCAGCAGCTTGCTTGAGTACGAGCAGTACTTC.

This sequence joins TRBV7-2 and TRBJ2-5; D is ambiguous. Germline V gene lookup returns CDR1 SGHTA and CDR2 FQGNSA. CDR3 length: 15 residues. The V and J ends lost 5 bases and 7 bases respectively, with 20 bases between them. The CDR3 is CASSPARHLLGTQYF. DNA for the CDR3: TGTGCCAGCAGCCCAGCGCGCCACCTTCTCGGGACCCAGTACTTC.

V and J are TRBV6-1 and TRBJ1-2, with D uncertain. The CDR3 consists of 15 residues. The V end lost 3 bases, the J end lost 8 bases, and 19 bases lay between the germline ends. Germline CDR1 is MNHNS and CDR2 is SASEGT. For the CDR3, the DNA is TGTGCCAGCAGTGATTTGACAAGACTAAGCTTGGGCTACACCTTC. Residues: CASSDLTRLSLGYTF.

The gene calls are TRBV2 and TRBJ2-7; 7 bases fit TRBD2. CDR1 SNHLY and CDR2 FYNNEI come from the germline V gene. Trimming at V came to 8 bases and at J to 6 bases, leaving 16 bases not matched to a gene. The CDR3 is made up of 15 amino acids. The CDR3 DNA reads TGTGCCAGCCGTCGTGAAGCTAGCGGAGCCTTCGAGCAGTACTTC. Translating gives CASRREASGAFEQYF. Full variable domain (missing parts from reference TRBV2 and TRBJ2-7): EPEVTQTPSHQVTQMGQEVILRCVPISNHLYFYWYRQILGQKVEFLVSFYNNEISEKSEIFDDQFSVERPDGSNFTLKIRSTKLEDSAMYFCASRREASGAFEQYFGPGTRLTVT.

The chain uses TRBV29-1 and TRBJ1-5; the D is unclear. The V gene's germline CDR1 is SQVTM and CDR2 ANQGSEA. V dropped 4 bases and J dropped 0 bases, with 10 bases sitting between them. This CDR3 has 14 residues. CDR3 coding DNA: TGCAGCGTTGCAGAGGCCAATAGCAATCAGCCCCAGCATTTT. Residues: CSVAEANSNQPQHF.

The chain links TRBV6-2 or TRBV6-3 to TRBJ2-5; D is possibly TRBD2 (7 bases). This CDR3 is 14 amino acids long. Looked up from germline, CDR1 is MNHEY and CDR2 is SVGEGT. V lost 2 bases and J 3 bases, leaving 10 bases between the germline ends. The DNA of the CDR3 is TGTGCCAGCAGTTACACAGGGAGGGAAGAGACCCAGTACTTC. Protein sequence: CASSYTGREETQYF.

On this clone: At one of its ends the junction is not consistent with the germline gene, which may arise from a read error. The CDR3 region has the DNA TGTGCCAGTAGTCCATGGACTAGCGGGGGGAATCGGTCACCCAGTTTT. It is translated as CASSPWTSGGNRSPSF. V gene TRBV19 combines with J gene TRBJ2-3, with TRBD2 matching 14 bases. The CDR3 has 16 residues. CDR1 and CDR2 from the germline V gene are LNHDA and SQIVND (reference sequence).

This chain links TRBV9 with TRBJ2-1, with D unresolved. Germline V lookup: CDR1 SGDLS, CDR2 YYNGEE. V was clipped by 0 bases and J by 4 bases, with 11 bases between them. This CDR3 has 15 residues. CDR3: CASSVDSNRYNEQFF. CDR3 DNA sequence: TGTGCCAGCAGCGTAGACAGCAACCGATACAATGAGCAGTTCTTC.

The chain is built from TRBV5-1 and TRBJ1-1, with 8 bases fitting TRBD1. The V segment lost 3 bases and the J segment 6 bases; nucleotides outside the gene matches: 10. Germline V gene sequence: CDR1 SGHRS, CDR2 YFSETQ. The CDR3 is 15 residues long. CDR3 DNA sequence: TGCGCCAGCAGCTGGACAGGGCCCAGGAGCTCTGAAGCTTTCTTT. This gives the protein CASSWTGPRSSEAFF.

The chain combines TRBV7-2 with TRBJ2-7; TRBD2 matches 11 bases. V lost 5 bases to trimming and J lost 0 bases; unmatched junction nucleotides: 6. CDR1 SGHTA and CDR2 FQGNSA come from the germline V gene. This CDR3 comprises 16 residues. CDR3 sequence reads: CASSRIAGGYSYEQYF. For the CDR3, the DNA is TGTGCCAGCAGCCGGATAGCGGGGGGGTACTCCTACGAGCAGTACTTC.

The gene calls are TRBV28 and TRBJ2-3, with 7 positions matching TRBD2. Trimming removed 3 bases from V and 2 bases from J; junction bases left unmatched: 5. The CDR3 contains 15 residues. Per germline, CDR1 MDHEN and CDR2 SYDVKM. The DNA for the CDR3 is TGTGCCAGCAGTTTCTCGGGGGGATTCACAGATACGCAGTATTTT. Translating it yields CASSFSGGFTDTQYF.

The rearrangement uses TRBV6-5 and TRBJ1-2; D not resolved. The CDR3 is 10 residues long. From germline, CDR1 is MNHEY and CDR2 SVGAGI. With 8 bases removed from V and 4 bases from J, the gap between germline ends came to 5 bases. The CDR3 DNA sequence: TGTGCCAGCGCGGGCTATGGCTACACCTTC. Protein sequence: CASAGYGYTF.

V usage is TRBV3-1 (or the pseudogene TRBV3-2) and J usage is TRBJ2-6, with 8 bases matching TRBD2. J lost 0 bases, V lost 1 base, and 5 bases had no gene match. CDR1 is LGHDT, CDR2 YNNKEL, per germline (reference sequence). This CDR3 is built from 18 residues. CDR3 nucleotide sequence: TGTGCCAGCAGCCAAGGTGAGCGGGGGAGCTCTGGGGCCAACGTCCTGACTTTC. Translated: CASSQGERGSSGANVLTF.

Details on this clone: Other DNA variants within this sample encode the same CDR3. V gene TRBV28 combines with J gene TRBJ1-2; D gene uncertain. The CDR3 runs 12 residues. V was clipped by 6 bases and J by 4 bases, with 9 bases between them. Germline V lookup: CDR1 MDHEN, CDR2 SYDVKM. CDR3 in amino acids: CASSSNSYGYTF. The DNA for the CDR3 is TGTGCCAGCAGCTCAAACAGCTATGGCTACACCTTC.

The rearrangement links TRBV7-9 to TRBJ1-1, with TRBD1 matching 8 bases. V was clipped by 5 bases and J by 0 bases; unmatched bases: 8. The CDR3 totals 16 residues. Germline-derived CDR1 and CDR2 are SEHNR and FQNEAQ (reference sequence). The CDR3 bases are TGTGCCAGCAGCGTTGGACAGGGAAGCATGAACACTGAAGCTTTCTTT. Residues: CASSVGQGSMNTEAFF.